This T cell receptor (beta chain) was recorded in a study of blood T cell repertoires in COVID-19. Study in general: Both acute and convalescent COVID-19 samples were obtained from the United States, Italy and Spain. PBMCs, B-cell-depleted T cells, or T cells were the source of the cDNA or gDNA that made up the material.

Germline V gene lookup returns CDR1 SGHAT and CDR2 FQNNGV. This CDR3 comprises 16 residues. V was clipped by 0 bases and J by 3 bases, with 14 bases between them. Clones were sequenced by immunoSEQ multiplex PCR, and TCRdb holds only the in-frame ones, with some missing. This sample has some 150,000 clones, with roughly 79% found just once. The rearrangement uses TRBV11-2 and TRBJ1-2, with D possibly TRBD1 on 6 matching bases. Material: peripheral blood. This TCR was recovered from a human donor with acute or convalescent COVID-19. The donor label of this sample is uncertain. CDR3 sequence: CASSLDGGGRDYGYTF. CDR3 in DNA: TGTGCCAGCAGCTTAGATGGCGGGGGGCGCGACTATGGCTACACCTTC.